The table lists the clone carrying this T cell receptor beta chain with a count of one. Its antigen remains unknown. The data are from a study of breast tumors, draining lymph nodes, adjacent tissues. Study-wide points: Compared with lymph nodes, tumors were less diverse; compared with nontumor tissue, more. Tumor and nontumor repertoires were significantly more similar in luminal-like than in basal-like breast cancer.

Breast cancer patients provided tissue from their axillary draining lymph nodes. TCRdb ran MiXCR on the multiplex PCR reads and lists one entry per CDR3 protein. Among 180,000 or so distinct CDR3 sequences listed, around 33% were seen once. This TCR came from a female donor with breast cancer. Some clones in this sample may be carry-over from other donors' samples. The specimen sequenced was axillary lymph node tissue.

This CDR3 reads CASSLAGGPGELFF. CDR3 sequence (DNA): TGTGCCAGCAGCTTAGCGGGAGGGCCCGGGGAGCTGTTTTTT. The chain uses TRBV7-9 and TRBJ2-2, with TRBD2 identical over 7 bases. Germline V lookup: CDR1 SEHNR, CDR2 FQNEAQ (reference sequence). The CDR3 runs to 14 residues. Trimming cost V 0 bases and J 6 bases; bases outside gene matches: 1. The full variable domain, with the rest looked up from reference TRBV7-9 and TRBJ2-2, is DTGVSQNPRHKITKRGQNVTFRCDPISEHNRLYWYRQTLGQGPEFLTYFQNEAQLEKSRLLSDRFSAERPKGSFSTLEIQRTEQGDSAMYLCASSLAGGPGELFFGEGSRLTVL.